This T cell receptor (beta chain) stems from a study of blood T cell repertoires in COVID-19. Trimming left V 4 bases short and J 1 base short, with 8 bases between. The CDR3 length is 13 residues. Germline-derived CDR1 and CDR2 are SGHKS and YYEKEE (reference sequence). All recovered Cohort 3 donors got two negative PCRs, got clearance, or saw symptom resolution. Some clones are missing from TCRdb's copy, which holds only in-frame ones; the method was immunoSEQ multiplex PCR. The table includes over 400,000 clones, about nine tenths detected once. This rearrangement joins TRBV5-5 to TRBJ1-2; D is ambiguous. The sequence derives from a woman in her sixties who had recovered from COVID-19. Sequencing input: PBMCs or T cells enriched from blood (not recorded which). The CDR3: CASSLQDNYGYTF. The CDR3 DNA follows: TGTGCCAGCAGCCTCCAGGATAACTATGGCTACACCTTC.